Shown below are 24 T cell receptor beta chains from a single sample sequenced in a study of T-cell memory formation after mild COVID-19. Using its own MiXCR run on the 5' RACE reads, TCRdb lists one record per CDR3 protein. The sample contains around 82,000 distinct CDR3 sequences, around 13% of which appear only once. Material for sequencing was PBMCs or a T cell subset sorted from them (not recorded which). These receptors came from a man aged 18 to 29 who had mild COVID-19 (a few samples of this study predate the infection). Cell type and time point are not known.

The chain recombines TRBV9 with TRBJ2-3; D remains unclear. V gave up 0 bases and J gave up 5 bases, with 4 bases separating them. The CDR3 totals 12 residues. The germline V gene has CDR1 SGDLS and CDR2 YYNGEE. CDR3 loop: CASSVVVDTQYF. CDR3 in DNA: TGTGCCAGCAGCGTAGTGGTAGATACGCAGTATTTT.

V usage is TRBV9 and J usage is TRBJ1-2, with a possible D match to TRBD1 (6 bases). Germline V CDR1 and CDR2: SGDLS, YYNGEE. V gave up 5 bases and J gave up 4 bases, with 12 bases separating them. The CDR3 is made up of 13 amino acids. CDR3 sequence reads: CASSDGQFYGYTF. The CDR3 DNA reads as TGTGCCAGCAGTGATGGACAGTTCTATGGCTACACCTTC.

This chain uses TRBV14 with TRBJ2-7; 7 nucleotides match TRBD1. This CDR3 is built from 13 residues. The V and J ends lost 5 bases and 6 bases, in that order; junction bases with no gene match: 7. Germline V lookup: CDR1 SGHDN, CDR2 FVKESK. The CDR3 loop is CASSSDRVPEQYF. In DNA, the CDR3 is TGTGCCAGCAGCTCTGACAGGGTGCCCGAGCAGTACTTC. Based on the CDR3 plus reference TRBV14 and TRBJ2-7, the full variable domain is EAGVTQFPSHSVIEKGQTVTLRCDPISGHDNLYWYRRVMGKEIKFLLHFVKESKQDESGMPNNRFLAERTGGTYSTLKVQPAELEDSGVYFCASSSDRVPEQYFGPGTRLTVT.

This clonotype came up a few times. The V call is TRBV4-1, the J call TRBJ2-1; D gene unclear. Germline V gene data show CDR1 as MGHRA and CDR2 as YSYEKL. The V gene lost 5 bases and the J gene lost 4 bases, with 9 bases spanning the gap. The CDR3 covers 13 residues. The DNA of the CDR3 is TGCGCCAGCAGCGGCCAGGAGTACAATGAGCAGTTCTTC. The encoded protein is CASSGQEYNEQFF.

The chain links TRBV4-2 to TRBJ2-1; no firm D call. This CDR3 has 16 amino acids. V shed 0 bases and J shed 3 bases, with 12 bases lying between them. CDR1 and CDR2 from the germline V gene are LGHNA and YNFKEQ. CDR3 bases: TGTGCCAGCAGCCAAGATCGGATAGGAAGCTACAATGAGCAGTTCTTC. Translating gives CASSQDRIGSYNEQFF.

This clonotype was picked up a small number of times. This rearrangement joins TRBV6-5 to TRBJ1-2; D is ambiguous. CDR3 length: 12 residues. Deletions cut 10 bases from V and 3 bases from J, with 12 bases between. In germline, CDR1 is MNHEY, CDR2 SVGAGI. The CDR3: CATLENHYGYTF. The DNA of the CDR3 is TGTGCCACCTTGGAAAACCACTATGGCTACACCTTC.

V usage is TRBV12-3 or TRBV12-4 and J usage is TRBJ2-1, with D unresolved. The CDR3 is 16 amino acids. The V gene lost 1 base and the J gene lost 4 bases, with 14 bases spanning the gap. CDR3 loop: CASSLGVSSEYNEQFF. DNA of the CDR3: TGTGCCAGCAGTTTAGGTGTTAGCAGCGAGTACAATGAGCAGTTCTTC.

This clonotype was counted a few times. CDR3 loop: CASSRIQAETDTQYF. CDR3 nucleotide sequence: TGTGCCAGCTCACGCATCCAGGCAGAGACAGATACGCAGTATTTT. This chain uses TRBV18 with TRBJ2-3; D unclear. Germline V lookup: CDR1 KGHSH, CDR2 LQKENI. The CDR3 is made up of 15 amino acids. The V end was cut by 4 bases, the J end by 3 bases, with 14 bases between.

The CDR3 loop is CASSPLGGPTTDTQYF. The CDR3 bases are TGTGCCAGCAGCCCCCTGGGGGGCCCGACCACAGATACGCAGTATTTT. This rearrangement joins TRBV7-3 to TRBJ2-3; the D call may be TRBD1 or TRBD2 (6 bases each). With 5 bases removed from V and 2 bases from J, the gap between germline ends came to 17 bases. Germline V gives CDR1 SGHTA, CDR2 FQGTGA. The CDR3 has 16 amino acids.

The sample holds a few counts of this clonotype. This CDR3 is CASSSGLAGSYLAQYF. Written as DNA, the CDR3 is TGTGCCAGCAGCTCGGGACTAGCGGGGTCTTATCTTGCGCAGTATTTT. The chain joins TRBV6-5 to TRBJ2-3; the match to TRBD2 covers 13 bases. Per germline, CDR1 MNHEY and CDR2 SVGAGI. V shed 6 bases and J 10 bases; nucleotides not matched to a gene: 13. The CDR3 contains 16 residues.

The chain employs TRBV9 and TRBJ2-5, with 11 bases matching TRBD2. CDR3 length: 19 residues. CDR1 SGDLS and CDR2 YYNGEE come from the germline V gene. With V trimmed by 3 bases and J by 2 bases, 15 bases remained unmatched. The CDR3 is CASSEDPGLAGASQETQYF. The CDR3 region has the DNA TGTGCCAGCAGCGAAGATCCAGGACTAGCGGGCGCCAGTCAAGAGACCCAGTACTTC. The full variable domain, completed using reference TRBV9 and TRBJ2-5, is DSGVTQTPKHLITATGQRVTLRCSPRSGDLSVYWYQQSLDQGLQFLIQYYNGEERAKGNILERFSAQQFPDLHSELNLSSLELGDSALYFCASSEDPGLAGASQETQYFGPGTRLLVL.

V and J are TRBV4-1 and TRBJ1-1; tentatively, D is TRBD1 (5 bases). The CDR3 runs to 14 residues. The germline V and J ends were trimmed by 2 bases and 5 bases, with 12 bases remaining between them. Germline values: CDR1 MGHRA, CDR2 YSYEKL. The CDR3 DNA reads TGCGCCAGCAGCCAATCTGGGGGAGGGACTGAAGCTTTCTTT. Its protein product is CASSQSGGGTEAFF.

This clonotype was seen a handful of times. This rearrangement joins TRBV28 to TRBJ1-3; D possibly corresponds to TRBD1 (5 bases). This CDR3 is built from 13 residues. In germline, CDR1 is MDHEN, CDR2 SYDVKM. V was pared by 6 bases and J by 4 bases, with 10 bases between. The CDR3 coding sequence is TGTGCCAGCAGCAGGGTTTGGGGAAACACCATATATTTT. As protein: CASSRVWGNTIYF.

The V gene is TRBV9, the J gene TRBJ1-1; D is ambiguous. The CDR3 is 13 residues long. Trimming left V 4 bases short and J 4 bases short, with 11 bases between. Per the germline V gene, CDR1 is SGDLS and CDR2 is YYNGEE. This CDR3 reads CASSPPSGTEAFF. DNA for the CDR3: TGTGCCAGCAGCCCCCCATCCGGCACTGAAGCTTTCTTT.

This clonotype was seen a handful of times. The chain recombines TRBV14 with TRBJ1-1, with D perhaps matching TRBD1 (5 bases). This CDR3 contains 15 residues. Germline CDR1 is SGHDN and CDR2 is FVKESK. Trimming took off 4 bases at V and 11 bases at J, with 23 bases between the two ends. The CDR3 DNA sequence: TGTGCCAGCAGCCCTGACAGATCCTTTGCCTGGGTGGCTTTCTTT. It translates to CASSPDRSFAWVAFF.

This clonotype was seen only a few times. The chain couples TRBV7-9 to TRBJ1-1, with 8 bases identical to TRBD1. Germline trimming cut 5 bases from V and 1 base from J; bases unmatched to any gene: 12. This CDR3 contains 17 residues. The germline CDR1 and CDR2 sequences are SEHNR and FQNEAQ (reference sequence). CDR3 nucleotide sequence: TGTGCCAGCAGCCCGACCGCAAGACAGGGGAGGAACACTGAAGCTTTCTTT. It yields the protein CASSPTARQGRNTEAFF. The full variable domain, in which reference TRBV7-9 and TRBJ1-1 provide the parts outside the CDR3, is DTGVSQNPRHKITKRGQNVTFRCDPISEHNRLYWYRQTLGQGPEFLTYFQNEAQLEKSRLLSDRFSAERPKGSFSTLEIQRTEQGDSAMYLCASSPTARQGRNTEAFFGQGTRLTVV.

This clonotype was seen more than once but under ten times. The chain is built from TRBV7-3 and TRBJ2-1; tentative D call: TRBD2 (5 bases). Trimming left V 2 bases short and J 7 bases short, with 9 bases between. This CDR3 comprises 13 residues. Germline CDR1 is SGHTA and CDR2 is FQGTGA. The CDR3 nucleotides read TGTGCCAGCAGCTTATCGGAGCGGAATGAGCAGTTCTTC. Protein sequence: CASSLSERNEQFF.

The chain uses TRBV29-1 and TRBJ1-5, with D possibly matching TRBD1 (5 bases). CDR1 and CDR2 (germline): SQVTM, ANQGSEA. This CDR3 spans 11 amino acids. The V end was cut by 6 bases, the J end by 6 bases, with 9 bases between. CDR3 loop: CSVGDSQPQHF. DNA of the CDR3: TGCAGCGTCGGTGACAGTCAGCCCCAGCATTTT.

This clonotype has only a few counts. The CDR3 protein is CASSFSQMNTEAFF. DNA of the CDR3: TGCGCCAGCAGCTTTAGTCAGATGAACACTGAAGCTTTCTTT. The chain links TRBV5-1 to TRBJ1-1; no clear D. Deletions cut 2 bases from V and 0 bases from J, with 8 bases between. The CDR3 runs 14 residues. Germline lookup yields CDR1 SGHRS and CDR2 YFSETQ.

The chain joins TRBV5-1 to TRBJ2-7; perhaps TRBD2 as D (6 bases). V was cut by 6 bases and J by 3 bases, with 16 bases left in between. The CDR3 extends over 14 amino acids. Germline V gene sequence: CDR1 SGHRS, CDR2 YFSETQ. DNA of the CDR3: TGCGCCAGCACCCAGGGAGGTAGTTTCTACGAGCAGTACGTC. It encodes CASTQGGSFYEQYV.

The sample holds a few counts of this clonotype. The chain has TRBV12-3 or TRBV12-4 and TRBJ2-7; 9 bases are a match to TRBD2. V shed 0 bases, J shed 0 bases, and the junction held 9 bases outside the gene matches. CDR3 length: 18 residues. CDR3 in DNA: TGTGCCAGCAGTTTAGCGCTTTGGCTAGCGGGGTCCTCCTACGAGCAGTACTTC. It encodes CASSLALWLAGSSYEQYF.

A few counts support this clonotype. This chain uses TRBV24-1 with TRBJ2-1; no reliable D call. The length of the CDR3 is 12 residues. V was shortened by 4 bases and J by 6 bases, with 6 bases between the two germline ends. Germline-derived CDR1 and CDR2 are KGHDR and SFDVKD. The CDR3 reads CATSEGFNEQFF. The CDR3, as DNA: TGTGCCACCAGTGAAGGGTTCAATGAGCAGTTCTTC.

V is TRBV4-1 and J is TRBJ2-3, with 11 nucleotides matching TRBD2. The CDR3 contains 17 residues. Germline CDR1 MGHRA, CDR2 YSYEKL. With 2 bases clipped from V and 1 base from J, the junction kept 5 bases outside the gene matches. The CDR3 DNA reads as TGCGCCAGCAGCCAAACCTTGACTAGCGGGGGCACAGATACGCAGTATTTT. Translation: CASSQTLTSGGTDTQYF.

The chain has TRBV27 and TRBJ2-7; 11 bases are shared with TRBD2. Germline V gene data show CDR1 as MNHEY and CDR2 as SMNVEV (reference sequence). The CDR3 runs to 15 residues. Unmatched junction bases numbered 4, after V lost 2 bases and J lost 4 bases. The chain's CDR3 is CASSLSSGGVYEQYF. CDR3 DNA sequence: TGTGCCAGCAGTTTAAGTAGCGGGGGGGTTTACGAGCAGTACTTC.